This TCR beta chain comes out of a study of T cell repertoires in cytomegalovirus infection. TCRdb ran MiXCR on the reads and lists one entry per CDR3 protein. The table has about 83,000 distinct CDR3 sequences, 20% to 30% seen once. A remark on this clonotype: What it binds is unknown.

Study outcomes and limitations: It was HLA-C-restricted CMV-specific TCR beta clonotypes that dominated the response ex vivo.

The CDR3 loop spans 13 amino acids. V shed 4 bases and J 7 bases; nucleotides not matched to a gene: 9. The germline CDR1 and CDR2 sequences are DFQATT and SNEGSKA (reference sequence). The starting material was CD8+ T cells from cultured PBMCs, obtained from culture after CMV antigen stimulation. The sequence was obtained from a human donor in good health (CMV status not recorded). Some clones in this sample may be carry-over from other donors' samples. The chain is built from TRBV20-1 and TRBJ2-7, with 8 positions matching TRBD2. CDR3 in DNA: TGCAGTGCTATCGGGGGGGGTCGTCTGGAGCAGTACTTC. Amino acids: CSAIGGGRLEQYF.